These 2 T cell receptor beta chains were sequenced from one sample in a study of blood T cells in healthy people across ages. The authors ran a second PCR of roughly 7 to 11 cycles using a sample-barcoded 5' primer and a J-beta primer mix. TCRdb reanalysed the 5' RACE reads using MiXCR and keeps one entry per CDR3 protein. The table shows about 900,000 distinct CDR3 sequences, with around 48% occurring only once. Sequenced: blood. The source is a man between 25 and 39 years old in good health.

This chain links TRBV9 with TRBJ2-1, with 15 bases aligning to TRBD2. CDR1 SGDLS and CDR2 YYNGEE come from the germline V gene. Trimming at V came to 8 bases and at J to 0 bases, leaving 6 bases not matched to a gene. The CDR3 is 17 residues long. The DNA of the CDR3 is TGTGCCAGGGCGGGACTAGCGGGGGGCAGCTCCTACAATGAGCAGTTCTTC. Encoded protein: CARAGLAGGSSYNEQFF.

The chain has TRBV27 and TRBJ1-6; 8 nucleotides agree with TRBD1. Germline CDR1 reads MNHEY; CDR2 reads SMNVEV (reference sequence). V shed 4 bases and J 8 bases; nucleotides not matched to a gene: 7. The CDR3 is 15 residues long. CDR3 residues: CASSSTDRGDSPLHF. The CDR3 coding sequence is TGTGCCAGCAGTTCCACCGACAGGGGCGATTCACCCCTCCACTTT.